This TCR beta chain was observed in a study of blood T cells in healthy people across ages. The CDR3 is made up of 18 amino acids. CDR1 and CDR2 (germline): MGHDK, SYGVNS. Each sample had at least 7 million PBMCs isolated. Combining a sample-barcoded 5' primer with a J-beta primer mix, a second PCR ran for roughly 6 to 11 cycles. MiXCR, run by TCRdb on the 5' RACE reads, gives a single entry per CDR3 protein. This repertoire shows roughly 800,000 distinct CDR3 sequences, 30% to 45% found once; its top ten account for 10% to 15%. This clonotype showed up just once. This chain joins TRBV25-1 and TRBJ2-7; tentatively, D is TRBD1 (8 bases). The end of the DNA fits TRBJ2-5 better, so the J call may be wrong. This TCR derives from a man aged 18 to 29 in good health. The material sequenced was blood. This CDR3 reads CASSELRQGTGGRETQYF. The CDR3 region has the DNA TGTGCCAGCAGTGAACTCCGACAGGGGACGGGGGGCAGGGAGACCCAGTACTTC.